This T cell receptor (beta chain) originates from a study of response to subunit inactivated influenza vaccine. The junction had 11 bases not matched to a gene; V was cut back by 4 bases and J by 8 bases. CDR3 length equals 15 residues. In germline, CDR1 is SQVTM, CDR2 ANQGSEA. This clonotype came up a few times. One entry per CDR3 protein, called by TCRdb with MiXCR from the RT-PCR reads. The sample has about 520,000 distinct CDR3 sequences, approximately 24% seen once. This TCR derives from a man between 45 and 60 years old who received an inactivated influenza vaccine. The specimen was CD4+ T cells sorted from PBMCs, collected about 5 days after vaccination. The chain carries TRBV29-1 and TRBJ2-1; 10 nucleotides agree with TRBD1. The CDR3 DNA sequence: TGCAGCGTTGCCACCGGGACAGGGGTTTTCGATGAGCAGTTCTTC. The encoded protein is CSVATGTGVFDEQFF.